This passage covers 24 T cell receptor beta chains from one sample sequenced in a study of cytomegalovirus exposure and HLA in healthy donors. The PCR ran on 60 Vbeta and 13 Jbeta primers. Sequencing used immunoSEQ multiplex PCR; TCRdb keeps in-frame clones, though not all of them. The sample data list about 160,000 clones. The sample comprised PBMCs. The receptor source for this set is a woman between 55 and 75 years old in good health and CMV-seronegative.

The CDR3 DNA sequence: TGTGCCAGCAGCTTCCAGGGGGCCCCAGATACGCAGTATTTT. It encodes CASSFQGAPDTQYF. The V gene is TRBV11-2, the J gene TRBJ2-3, with 8 bases that match TRBD1. V trimming: 3 bases; J trimming: 4 bases; junction bases outside the gene matches: 3. CDR3 length: 14 amino acids. Germline assignment: CDR1 SGHAT and CDR2 FQNNGV.

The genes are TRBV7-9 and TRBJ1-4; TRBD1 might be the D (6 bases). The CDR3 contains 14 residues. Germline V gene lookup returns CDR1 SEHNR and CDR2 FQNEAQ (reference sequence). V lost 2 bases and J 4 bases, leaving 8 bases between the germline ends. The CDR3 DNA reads TGTGCCAGCAGCTTAAGGGGGATTAATGAAAAACTGTTTTTT. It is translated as CASSLRGINEKLFF.

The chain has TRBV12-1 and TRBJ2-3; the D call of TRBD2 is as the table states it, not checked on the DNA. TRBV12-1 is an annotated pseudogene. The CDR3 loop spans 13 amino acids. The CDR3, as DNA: TGTGCCAGCAGGGGGGGAAGCACAGATACGCAGTATTTT. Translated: CASRGGSTDTQYF.

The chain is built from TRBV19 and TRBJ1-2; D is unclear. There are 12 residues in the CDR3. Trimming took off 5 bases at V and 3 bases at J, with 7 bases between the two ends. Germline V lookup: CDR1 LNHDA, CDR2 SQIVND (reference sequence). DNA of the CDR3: TGTGCCAGTAGTCCGGGGTACTATGGCTACACCTTC. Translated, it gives CASSPGYYGYTF.

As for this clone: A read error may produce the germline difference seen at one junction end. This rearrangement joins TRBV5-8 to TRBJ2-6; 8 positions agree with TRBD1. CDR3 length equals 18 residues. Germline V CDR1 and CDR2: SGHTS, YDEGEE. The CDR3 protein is CASSLVFQGAPGANVPTF. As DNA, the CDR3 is TGTGCCAGCAGCTTGGTTTTCCAGGGGGCGCCTGGGGCCAACGTCCCGACTTTC.

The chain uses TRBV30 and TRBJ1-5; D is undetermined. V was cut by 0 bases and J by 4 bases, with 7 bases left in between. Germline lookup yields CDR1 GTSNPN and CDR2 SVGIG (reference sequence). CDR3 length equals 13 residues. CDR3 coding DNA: TGTGCCTGGAGTGTGTCGGGGAATCAGCCCCAGCATTTT. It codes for CAWSVSGNQPQHF.

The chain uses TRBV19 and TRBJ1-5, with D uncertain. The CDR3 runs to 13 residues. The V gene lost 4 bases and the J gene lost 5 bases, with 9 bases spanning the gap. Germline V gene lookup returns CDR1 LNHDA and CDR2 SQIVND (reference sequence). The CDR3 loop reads CASSTQEDQPQHF. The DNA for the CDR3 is TGTGCCAGTAGTACCCAGGAAGATCAGCCCCAGCATTTT.

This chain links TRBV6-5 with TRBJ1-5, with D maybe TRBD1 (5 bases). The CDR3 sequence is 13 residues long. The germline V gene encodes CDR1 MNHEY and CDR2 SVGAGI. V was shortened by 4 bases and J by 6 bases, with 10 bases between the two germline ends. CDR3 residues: CASSFGGSQPQHF. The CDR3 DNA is TGTGCCAGCAGTTTTGGGGGGAGTCAGCCCCAGCATTTT.

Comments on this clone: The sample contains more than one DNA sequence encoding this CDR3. The CDR3 sequence is CASSLGDSQETQYF. The DNA of the CDR3 is TGCGCCAGCAGCTTGGGAGACAGCCAAGAGACCCAGTACTTC. The rearrangement links TRBV5-1 to TRBJ2-5, with TRBD1 as a possible D gene (5 bases). Germline values: CDR1 SGHRS, CDR2 YFSETQ. V was shortened by 0 bases and J by 1 base, with 7 bases between the two germline ends. There are 14 residues in the CDR3. The whole variable domain, filled in from reference TRBV5-1 and TRBJ2-5, reads KAGVTQTPRYLIKTRGQQVTLSCSPISGHRSVSWYQQTPGQGLQFLFEYFSETQRNKGNFPGRFSGRQFSNSRSEMNVSTLELGDSALYLCASSLGDSQETQYFGPGTRLLVL.

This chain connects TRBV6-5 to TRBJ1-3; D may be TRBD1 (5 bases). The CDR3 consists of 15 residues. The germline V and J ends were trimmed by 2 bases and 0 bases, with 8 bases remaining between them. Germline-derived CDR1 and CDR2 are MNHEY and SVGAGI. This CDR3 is CASSYMGGSGNTIYF. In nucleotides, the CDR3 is TGTGCCAGCAGTTACATGGGGGGCTCTGGAAACACCATATATTTT.

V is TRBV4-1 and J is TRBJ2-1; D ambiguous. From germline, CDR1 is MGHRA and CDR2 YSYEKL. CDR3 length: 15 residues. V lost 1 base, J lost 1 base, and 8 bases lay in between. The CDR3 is CASSQVTQSYNEQFF. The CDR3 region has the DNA TGCGCCAGCAGCCAAGTTACACAGTCCTACAATGAGCAGTTCTTC.

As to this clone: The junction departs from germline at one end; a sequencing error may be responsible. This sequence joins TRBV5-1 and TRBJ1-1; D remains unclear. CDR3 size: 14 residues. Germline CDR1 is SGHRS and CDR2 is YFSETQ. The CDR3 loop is CASSFGLMNTEASF. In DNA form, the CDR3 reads TGCGCCAGCAGCTTTGGACTCATGAACACTGAAGCTTCCTTT.

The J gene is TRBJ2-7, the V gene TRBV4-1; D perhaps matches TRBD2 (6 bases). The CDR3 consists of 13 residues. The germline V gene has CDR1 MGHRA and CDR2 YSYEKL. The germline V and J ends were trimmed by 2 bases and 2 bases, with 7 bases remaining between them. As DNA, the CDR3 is TGCGCCAGCAGCCAACCGGGGGCCTACGAGCAGTACTTC. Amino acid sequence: CASSQPGAYEQYF.

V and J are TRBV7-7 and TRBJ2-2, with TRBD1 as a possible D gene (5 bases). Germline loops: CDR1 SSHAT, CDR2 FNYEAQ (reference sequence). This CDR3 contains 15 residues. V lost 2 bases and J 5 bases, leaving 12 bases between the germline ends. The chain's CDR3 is CASSLLGPGTGELFF. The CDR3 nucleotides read TGTGCCAGCAGCTTATTAGGACCAGGGACCGGGGAGCTGTTTTTT.

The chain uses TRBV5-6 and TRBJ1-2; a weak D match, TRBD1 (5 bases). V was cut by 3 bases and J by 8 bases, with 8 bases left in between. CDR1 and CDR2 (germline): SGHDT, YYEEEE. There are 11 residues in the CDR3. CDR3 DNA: TGTGCCAGCAGCTCAGGGTACGGCTACACCTTC. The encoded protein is CASSSGYGYTF.

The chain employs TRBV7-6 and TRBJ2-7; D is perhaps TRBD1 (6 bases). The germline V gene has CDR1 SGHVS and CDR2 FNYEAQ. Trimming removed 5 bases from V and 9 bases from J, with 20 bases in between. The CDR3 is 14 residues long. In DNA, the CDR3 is TGTGCCAGCAGCCCTATTGCAGGGACAACAGCGCAGTACTTC. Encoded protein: CASSPIAGTTAQYF. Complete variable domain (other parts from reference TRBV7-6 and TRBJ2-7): GAGVSQSPRYKVTKRGQDVALRCDPISGHVSLYWYRQALGQGPEFLTYFNYEAQQDKSGLPNDRFSAERPEGSISTLTIQRTEQRDSAMYRCASSPIAGTTAQYFGPGTRLTVT.

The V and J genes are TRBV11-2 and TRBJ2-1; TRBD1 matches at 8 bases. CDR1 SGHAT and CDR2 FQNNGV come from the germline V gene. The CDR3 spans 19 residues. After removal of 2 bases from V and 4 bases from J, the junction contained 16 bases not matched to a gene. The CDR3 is CASSLFPGGTSRGYNEQFF. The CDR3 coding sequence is TGTGCCAGCAGCTTATTTCCAGGGGGCACTAGCCGGGGGTACAATGAGCAGTTCTTC.

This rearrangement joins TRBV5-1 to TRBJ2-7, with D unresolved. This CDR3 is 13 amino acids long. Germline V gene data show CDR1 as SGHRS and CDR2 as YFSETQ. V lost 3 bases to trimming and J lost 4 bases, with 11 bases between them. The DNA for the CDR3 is TGCGCCAGCAGCTATGGAAACGGGTACGAGCAGTACTTC. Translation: CASSYGNGYEQYF. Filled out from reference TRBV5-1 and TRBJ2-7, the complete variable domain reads KAGVTQTPRYLIKTRGQQVTLSCSPISGHRSVSWYQQTPGQGLQFLFEYFSETQRNKGNFPGRFSGRQFSNSRSEMNVSTLELGDSALYLCASSYGNGYEQYFGPGTRLTVT.

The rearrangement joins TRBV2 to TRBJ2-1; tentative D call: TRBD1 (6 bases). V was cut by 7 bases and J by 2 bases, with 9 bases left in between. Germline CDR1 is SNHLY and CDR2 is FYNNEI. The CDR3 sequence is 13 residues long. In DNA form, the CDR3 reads TGTGCCAGCAAGGCAGGGGCCTACAATGAGCAGTTCTTC. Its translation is CASKAGAYNEQFF. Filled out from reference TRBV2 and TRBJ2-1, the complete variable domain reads EPEVTQTPSHQVTQMGQEVILRCVPISNHLYFYWYRQILGQKVEFLVSFYNNEISEKSEIFDDQFSVERPDGSNFTLKIRSTKLEDSAMYFCASKAGAYNEQFFGPGTRLTVL.

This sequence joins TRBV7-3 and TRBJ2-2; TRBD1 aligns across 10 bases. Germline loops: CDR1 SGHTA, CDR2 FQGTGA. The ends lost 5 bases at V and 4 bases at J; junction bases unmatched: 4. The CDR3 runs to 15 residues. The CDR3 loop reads CASSAGTGATGELFF. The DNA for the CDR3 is TGTGCCAGCAGCGCCGGGACAGGGGCCACCGGGGAGCTGTTTTTT.

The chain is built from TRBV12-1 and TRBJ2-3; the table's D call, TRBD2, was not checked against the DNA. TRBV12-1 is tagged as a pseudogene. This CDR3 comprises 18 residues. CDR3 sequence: CASSSLAGVSGGTDTQYF. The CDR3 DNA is TGTGCCAGCAGCTCACTAGCGGGAGTGAGTGGTGGCACAGATACGCAGTATTTT.

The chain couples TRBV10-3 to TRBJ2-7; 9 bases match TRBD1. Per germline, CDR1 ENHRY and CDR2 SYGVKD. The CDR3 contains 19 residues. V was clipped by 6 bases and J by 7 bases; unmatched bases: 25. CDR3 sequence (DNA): TGTGCCATCAGCCTCGGGGGTGGAGGACAGGGGACCACAAGGGGTGAGCAGTACTTC. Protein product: CAISLGGGGQGTTRGEQYF.

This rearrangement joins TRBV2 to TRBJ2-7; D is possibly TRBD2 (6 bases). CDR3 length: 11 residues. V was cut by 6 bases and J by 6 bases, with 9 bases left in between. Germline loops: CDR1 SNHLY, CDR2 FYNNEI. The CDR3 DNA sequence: TGTGCCAGCAGACGGGAGTTCGAGCAGTACTTC. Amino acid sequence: CASRREFEQYF.

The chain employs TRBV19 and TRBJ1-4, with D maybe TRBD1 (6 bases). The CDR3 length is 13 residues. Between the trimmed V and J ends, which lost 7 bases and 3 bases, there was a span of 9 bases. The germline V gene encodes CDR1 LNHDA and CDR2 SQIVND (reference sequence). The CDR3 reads CASMNRANEKLFF. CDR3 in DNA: TGTGCCAGTATGAACAGGGCTAATGAAAAACTGTTTTTT.